The sequence of this TCR beta chain was determined in a study of tissue T cells after allogeneic stem cell transplantation. The overall study: Graft-versus-host disease patients received grafts, four unmodified and three CD34-selected to deplete T cells. Samples with visible lymphocytes on H&E were prioritized for sequencing.

TCRbeta CDR3 was sequenced at survey depth with template counts. Profiling relied on immunoSEQ multiplex PCR, and the TCRdb table lists in-frame clones only, not all of them. In the table there are 1,500 to 2,000 clones, approximately 80% of which are singletons. Sequences were derived from colon tissue, sampled at autopsy. The receptor was isolated from a male patient between 35 and 75 years old with steroid-refractory graft-versus-host disease after an allogeneic stem cell transplant. Some T cells may be the graft donor's.

The chain's CDR3 is CASSLTGGSYEQYF. The DNA of the CDR3 is TGTGCCAGCAGCCTGACAGGGGGGAGTTACGAGCAGTACTTC. The gene calls are TRBV11-2 and TRBJ2-7, with TRBD1 matching 9 bases. This CDR3 region has 14 residues. Germline V gene lookup returns CDR1 SGHAT and CDR2 FQNNGV. The V segment lost 5 bases and the J segment 4 bases; nucleotides outside the gene matches: 6.